Reported below is one TCR beta chain. Germline V gene sequence: CDR1 DFQATT, CDR2 SNEGSKA (reference sequence). The CDR3 has 11 amino acids. Trimming cost V 1 base and J 8 bases, with 6 bases left between them. This entry comes from a study of blood T cell repertoires in COVID-19. Clones were read by immunoSEQ multiplex PCR, and TCRdb kept only the in-frame ones, dropping some. The sample has under 450,000 clones, roughly nine tenths seen once. This receptor was identified in a woman aged 25-40 years who had recovered from COVID-19. V gene TRBV20-1 combines with J gene TRBJ2-1; D gene ambiguous. What was sequenced was PBMCs or T cells enriched from blood (not recorded which). The CDR3 loop is CSARAQYEQFF. Here the CDR3 DNA reads TGCAGTGCTAGAGCGCAGTATGAGCAGTTCTTC.